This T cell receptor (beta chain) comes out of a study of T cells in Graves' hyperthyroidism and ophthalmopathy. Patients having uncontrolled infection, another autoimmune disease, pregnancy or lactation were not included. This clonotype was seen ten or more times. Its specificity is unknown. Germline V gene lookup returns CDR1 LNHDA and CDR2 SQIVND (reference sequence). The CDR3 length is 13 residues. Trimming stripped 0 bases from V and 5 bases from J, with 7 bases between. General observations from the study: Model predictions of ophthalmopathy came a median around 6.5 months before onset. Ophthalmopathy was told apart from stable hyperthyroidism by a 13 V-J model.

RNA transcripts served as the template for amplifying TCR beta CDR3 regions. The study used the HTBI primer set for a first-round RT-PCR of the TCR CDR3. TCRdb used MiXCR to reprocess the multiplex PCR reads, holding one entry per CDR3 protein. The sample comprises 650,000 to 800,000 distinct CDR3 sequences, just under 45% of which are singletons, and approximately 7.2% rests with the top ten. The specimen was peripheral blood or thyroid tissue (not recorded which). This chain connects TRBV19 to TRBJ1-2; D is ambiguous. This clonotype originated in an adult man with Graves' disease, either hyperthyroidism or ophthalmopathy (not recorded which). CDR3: CASSIDSGYGYTF. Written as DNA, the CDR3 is TGTGCCAGTAGTATAGACTCCGGATATGGCTACACCTTC.